This entry is about one TCR beta chain. These data come from a study of blood T cell repertoires in COVID-19. Produced via immunoSEQ multiplex PCR; TCRdb's table is partial and in-frame only. This table holds hundreds of thousands of clones, nearly 90% found once. The germline V gene encodes CDR1 KGHSH and CDR2 LQKENI. V lost 6 bases, J lost 0 bases, and 20 bases lay in between. The CDR3 totals 17 residues. The chain links TRBV18 to TRBJ1-1; maybe TRBD1 (6 bases). The origin of this receptor is a man between 18 and 35 years old with active or convalescent COVID-19. The sample taken for sequencing was peripheral blood. The CDR3: CASSHNSGERMNTEAFF. CDR3 in DNA: TGTGCCAGCTCGCATAACTCAGGGGAAAGGATGAACACTGAAGCTTTCTTT.